This T cell receptor beta chain originates from a study of CD8 T cells in ankylosing spondylitis. General observations from the study: Within matched ankylosing spondylitis synovial fluid, disease-linked clones were reportedly significantly enriched. It appeared that ankylosing spondylitis blood was characterized by a TCR beta motif of fewer than ten highly homologous variants. Within peripheral blood, clones linked to disease were CD8+ and relatively rare. Reactive arthritis synovial fluid and blood were previously reported to contain some motif variants.

Library preparation for TCR beta used quantitative 5'-RACE with molecular barcodes. TCRdb passed the 5' RACE reads through MiXCR, listing each CDR3 protein once. The data show some 700,000 distinct CDR3 sequences, with around 19% seen just once and around 20% held by the top ten. The sample holds a few counts of this clonotype. Its target is unknown. The CDR3 sequence is 16 residues long. The germline gives CDR1 SGHAT, CDR2 FQNNGV. V lost 6 bases, J lost 7 bases, and 14 bases stayed unmatched. What was sequenced was blood, either unsorted or a sorted T cell fraction (not recorded which). This chain connects TRBV11-2 to TRBJ2-1; 8 bases are shared with TRBD2. This TCR was recovered from a male donor with ankylosing spondylitis. The CDR3 region is CASRTIGVAGHNEQFF. The DNA of the CDR3 is TGTGCCAGCAGAACTATTGGGGTAGCGGGGCATAATGAGCAGTTCTTC.